A selection of T cell receptor beta chains follows, all from one sample in a study of CD8+CD57+ T cells in acquired aplastic anemia. Each CDR3 protein is one row after TCRdb ran MiXCR on the reads. The data contain under 200,000 distinct CDR3 sequences, less than 60% of them singletons. The specimen was sorted CD4+, CD8+, or CD8+CD57+ T cells (not recorded which) from PBMCs. The source of these receptors is a human donor with aplastic anemia. CDR3s include the opening cysteine and the closing phenylalanine or tryptophan. A D gene is named only where the DNA matches it firmly. Clone size appears in some rows only: once, few, many, or a class for an expanded clone.

j_call | v_call | clone_size | d_call | cdr3_aa | cdr3_nt
TRBJ1-6 | TRBV6-2/TRBV6-3 | many | NA | CASSDWVNSPLHF | TGTGCCAGCAGCGACTGGGTAAATTCACCCCTCCACTTT
TRBJ2-7 | TRBV30 | many | NA | CAWNQGTFYEQYF | TGTGCCTGGAACCAGGGCACCTTCTACGAGCAGTACTTC
TRBJ2-7 | TRBV15 | few | NA | CATSRDAYEQYF | TGTGCCACCAGCAGAGACGCTTACGAGCAGTACTTC
TRBJ2-7 | TRBV3-1 | many | TRBD2 | CASSLGTSGSQYF | TGTGCCAGCAGCCTCGGGACTAGCGGGAGTCAGTACTTC
TRBJ2-7 | TRBV15 | few | NA | CATSRNWGTDGPYEQYF | TGTGCCACCAGCAGAAATTGGGGGACGGATGGGCCCTACGAGCAGTACTTC
TRBJ2-7 | TRBV6-1 | NA | NA | CASASTYEQYF | TGTGCCAGCGCCAGTACCTACGAGCAGTACTTC
TRBJ1-1 | TRBV29-1 | NA | NA | CSVAHPREVNTEAFF | TGCAGCGTTGCTCACCCTAGGGAGGTGAACACTGAAGCTTTCTTT
TRBJ2-1 | TRBV5-1 | many | TRBD2 | CASSSSGASYNEQFF | TGCGCCAGCAGCTCAAGCGGGGCCTCCTACAATGAGCAGTTCTTC
TRBJ1-1 | TRBV20-1 | NA | NA | CSARDAEPEAFF | TGCAGTGCTAGAGATGCAGAGCCTGAAGCTTTCTTT
TRBJ2-5 | TRBV20-1 | NA | NA | CSARGGYDGMETQYF | TGCAGTGCTAGAGGGGGGTACGACGGGATGGAGACCCAGTACTTC
TRBJ1-5 | TRBV19 | many | TRBD1 | CASSLQDRGRGNQPQHF | TGTGCCAGTAGTTTGCAGGACAGGGGGAGGGGAAATCAGCCCCAGCATTTT
TRBJ1-2 | TRBV4-3 | many | NA | CASSQEGGRVGGYTF | TGCGCCAGCAGCCAAGAAGGTGGACGGGTGGGAGGCTACACCTTC
TRBJ2-7 | TRBV5-1 | many | NA | CASSLGFGGEQYF | TGCGCCAGCAGCTTGGGTTTCGGGGGCGAGCAGTACTTC
TRBJ2-3 | TRBV6-2/TRBV6-3 | NA | TRBD2 | CASSYSKRGGVLDTQYF | TGTGCCAGCAGTTACTCAAAGCGGGGGGGCGTTCTGGATACGCAGTATTTT
TRBJ2-6 | TRBV2 | NA | NA | CASIILGRESEAGANVLTF | TGTGCCAGCATCATCCTTGGCAGGGAGTCGGAGGCTGGGGCCAACGTCCTGACTTTC
TRBJ2-5 | TRBV12-3/TRBV12-4 | NA | NA | CASSPRGFEVTQYF | TGTGCCAGCAGTCCCCGGGGATTCGAAGTGACCCAGTACTTC
TRBJ1-5 | TRBV18 | many | NA | CASSPVLDQPQHF | TGTGCCAGCTCACCGGTGTTAGATCAGCCCCAGCATTTT
TRBJ1-5 | TRBV7-9 | NA | NA | CASRRGNQPQHF | TGTGCCAGCAGGAGGGGGAATCAGCCCCAGCATTTT
TRBJ1-3 | TRBV27 | few | NA | CASSLAVPGNTIYF | TGTGCCAGCAGTTTGGCAGTACCTGGAAACACCATATATTTT
TRBJ1-3 | TRBV7-6 | NA | NA | CASSLDAGGNTIYF | TGTGCCAGCAGCTTAGATGCCGGTGGAAACACCATATATTTT
TRBJ2-7 | TRBV20-1 | many | NA | CSASGAPGLYF | TGCAGTGCTAGCGGAGCCCCGGGACTCTACTTC
TRBJ1-6 | TRBV7-9 | NA | NA | CASSLAGAQNSPLHF | TGTGCCAGCAGCTTAGCGGGGGCGCAGAATTCACCCCTCCACTTT
TRBJ1-1 | TRBV19 | NA | TRBD1 | CASNRGRHTEAFF | TGTGCCAGTAACAGGGGGCGCCACACTGAAGCTTTCTTT
TRBJ1-3 | TRBV7-3 | NA | NA | CASGPPGGNTIYF | TGTGCCAGCGGCCCTCCAGGGGGAAACACCATATATTTT
TRBJ1-1 | TRBV11-2 | NA | NA | CASSLAGFTEAFF | TGTGCCAGCAGCTTAGCTGGGTTCACTGAAGCTTTCTTT
TRBJ2-1 | TRBV7-2 | many | NA | CASSLDQSVQFF | TGTGCCAGCAGCTTAGACCAGAGCGTGCAGTTCTTC
TRBJ2-1 | TRBV12-5 | few | TRBD2 | CASASRGLASSSYNEQFF | TGTGCTAGTGCCTCTAGGGGACTAGCGAGTAGCTCCTACAATGAGCAGTTCTTC
TRBJ2-1 | TRBV24-1 | NA | TRBD2 | CAARTSGRNEQFF | TGTGCAGCCCGGACTAGCGGGAGGAATGAGCAGTTCTTC
TRBJ1-1 | TRBV12-3/TRBV12-4 | many | NA | CASSDRLNTEAFF | TGTGCCAGCAGTGACAGACTGAACACTGAAGCTTTCTTT
TRBJ2-7 | TRBV20-1 | NA | TRBD1 | CSAYQGAREQYF | TGCAGTGCTTATCAGGGGGCGAGGGAGCAGTACTTC
TRBJ2-1 | TRBV4-2 | NA | NA | CASSLGGGSFNEQFF | TGTGCCAGCAGCCTAGGGGGGGGCTCTTTCAATGAGCAGTTCTTC
TRBJ1-5 | TRBV28 | few | NA | CASKTAGQPQHF | TGTGCCAGCAAAACGGCGGGACAGCCCCAGCATTTT
TRBJ1-6 | TRBV5-5 | few | TRBD1 | CASSLVDREPLHF | TGTGCCAGCAGCTTGGTAGACAGGGAACCCCTCCACTTT
TRBJ2-1 | TRBV11-2 | many | TRBD2 | CASSLPPAGPGDEQFF | TGTGCCAGCAGCTTACCTCCAGCGGGGCCGGGGGATGAGCAGTTCTTC
TRBJ2-7 | TRBV12-3/TRBV12-4 | NA | NA | CASSPRGGDEQYF | TGTGCCAGCAGTCCCAGGGGGGGCGACGAGCAGTACTTC
TRBJ2-1 | TRBV7-3 | NA | NA | CASSSRRGSYNEQFF | TGTGCCAGCAGCTCCCGACGCGGATCCTACAATGAGCAGTTCTTC
TRBJ2-5 | TRBV7-8 | NA | TRBD1 | CASSLVAGGVETQYF | TGTGCCAGCAGCTTAGTAGCAGGGGGAGTAGAGACCCAGTACTTC
TRBJ2-7 | TRBV10-3 | NA | NA | CAISESTFRYERYF | TGTGCCATCAGTGAATCGACATTTCGCTACGAGCGGTACTTC
TRBJ2-7 | TRBV20-1 | many | TRBD2 | CSAEFSGNSYEQYF | TGCAGTGCTGAGTTTAGCGGGAACTCCTACGAGCAGTACTTC
TRBJ2-5 | TRBV5-8 | many | TRBD2 | CASSPGLAGGPKETQYF | TGTGCCAGCAGCCCGGGACTAGCGGGAGGGCCGAAAGAGACCCAGTACTTC
TRBJ2-7 | TRBV28 | NA | NA | CASTDRPYEQYF | TGTGCCAGCACCGACAGGCCCTACGAGCAGTACTTC
TRBJ2-7 | TRBV29-1 | many | NA | CSVGGASYEQYF | TGCAGCGTTGGAGGGGCAAGCTACGAGCAGTACTTC
TRBJ2-5 | TRBV11-3 | NA | NA | CASSTGWGETQYF | TGTGCCAGCAGCACAGGGTGGGGAGAGACCCAGTACTTC
TRBJ2-5 | TRBV7-9 | NA | TRBD2 | CASSPGYLAGVETQYF | TGTGCCAGCAGCCCAGGGTATCTAGCGGGAGTGGAGACCCAGTACTTC
TRBJ2-7 | TRBV2 | NA | NA | CASSEQGETYEQYF | TGTGCCAGCAGTGAGCAAGGTGAAACCTACGAGCAGTACTTC
TRBJ1-1 | TRBV5-1 | once | TRBD1 | CASSRGQEGNTEAFF | TGCGCCAGCAGCAGGGGACAGGAAGGTAACACTGAAGCTTTCTTT
TRBJ2-1 | TRBV5-4 | NA | TRBD2 | CACSLAWTSGYNEQFF | TGTGCCTGCAGCTTGGCCTGGACTAGCGGTTACAATGAGCAGTTCTTC
TRBJ1-2 | TRBV25-1 | many | NA | CASSGSGSYGYTF | TGTGCCAGCAGTGGATCAGGGTCCTATGGCTACACCTTC
TRBJ1-6 | TRBV3-1 | NA | TRBD1 | CASSRVGGVRSPLHF | TGTGCCAGCAGCCGAGTAGGGGGCGTTCGGTCACCCCTCCACTTT
TRBJ1-1 | TRBV30 | few | NA | CAWKKDRAWGTEAFF | TGTGCCTGGAAGAAGGACCGCGCTTGGGGCACTGAAGCTTTCTTT
TRBJ2-3 | TRBV5-1 | NA | NA | CASRPLYTDAQYF | TGCGCCAGCCGCCCTTTGTACACAGATGCGCAGTATTTT
TRBJ1-1 | TRBV3-1 | few | NA | CASSPKLSDREAFF | TGTGCCAGCAGCCCCAAATTAAGTGACAGGGAAGCTTTCTTT
TRBJ2-1 | TRBV20-1 | many | NA | CSASRQGTFNEQFF | TGCAGTGCTAGCAGGCAGGGAACATTTAATGAGCAGTTCTTC
TRBJ2-3 | TRBV19 | NA | NA | CASREKAGLTADTQYF | TGTGCCAGTAGGGAGAAAGCGGGCCTAACGGCAGATACGCAGTATTTT
TRBJ1-2 | TRBV5-5 | many | NA | CASSLVGQAGGYTF | TGTGCCAGCAGCTTGGTGGGTCAGGCGGGAGGCTACACCTTC
TRBJ2-1 | TRBV27 | few | TRBD1 | CASSLNRGNYNEQFF | TGTGCCAGCAGTTTAAACAGGGGCAACTACAATGAGCAGTTCTTC
TRBJ2-1 | TRBV7-6 | many | TRBD2 | CASSFSGGEQFF | TGTGCCAGCAGCTTCAGCGGGGGTGAGCAGTTCTTC